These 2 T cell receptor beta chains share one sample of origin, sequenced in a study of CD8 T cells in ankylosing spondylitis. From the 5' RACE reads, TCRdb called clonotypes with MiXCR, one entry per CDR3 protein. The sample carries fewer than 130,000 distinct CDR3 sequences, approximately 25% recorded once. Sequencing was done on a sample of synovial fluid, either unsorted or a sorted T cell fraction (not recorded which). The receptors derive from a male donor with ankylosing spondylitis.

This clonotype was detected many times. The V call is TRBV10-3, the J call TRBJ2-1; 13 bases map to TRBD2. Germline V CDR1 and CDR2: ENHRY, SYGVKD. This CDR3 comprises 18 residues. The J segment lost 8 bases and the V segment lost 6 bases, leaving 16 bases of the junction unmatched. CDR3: CAISRTAAGTSGKDEQFF. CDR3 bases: TGTGCCATCAGCAGGACGGCCGCAGGGACTAGCGGGAAGGATGAGCAGTTCTTC.

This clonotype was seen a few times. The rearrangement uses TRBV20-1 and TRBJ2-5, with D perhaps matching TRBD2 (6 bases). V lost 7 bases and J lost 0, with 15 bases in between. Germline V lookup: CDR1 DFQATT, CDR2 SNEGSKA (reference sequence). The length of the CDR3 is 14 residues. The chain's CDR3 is CSVKYGTYQETQYF. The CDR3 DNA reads TGCAGTGTTAAGTACGGGACTTACCAAGAGACCCAGTACTTC.